The 25 T cell receptor beta chains below come from one sample, sequenced in a study of cytomegalovirus exposure and HLA in healthy donors. The PCR was carried out with 60 Vbeta primers and 13 Jbeta primers. Measured with immunoSEQ multiplex PCR; TCRdb has only the in-frame clones, and not every one. The sample consists of some 76,000 clones, nearly 80% of them appearing once. The sequenced material came from PBMCs. These receptors came from a woman aged 40 to 50 in good health and CMV-seropositive.

The chain has TRBV28 and TRBJ1-3; 9 bases are a match to TRBD1. The CDR3 loop spans 16 amino acids. Unmatched junction bases numbered 7, after V lost 4 bases and J lost 3 bases. Germline V gene lookup returns CDR1 MDHEN and CDR2 SYDVKM. In DNA, the CDR3 is TGTGCCAGCAGTTCAACCGGGACAGGGAATGGAAACACCATATATTTT. Translating gives CASSSTGTGNGNTIYF.

The chain recombines TRBV28 with TRBJ2-3; 14 nucleotides line up with TRBD2. Germline-derived CDR1 and CDR2 are MDHEN and SYDVKM. V was clipped by 6 bases and J by 1 base; unmatched bases: 3. The CDR3 has 16 residues. The DNA of the CDR3 is TGTGCCAGCAGCCCGGGACTAGCGGGGGGCACAGATACGCAGTATTTT. It is translated as CASSPGLAGGTDTQYF.

This clone was detected only a few times. This sequence joins TRBV5-5 and TRBJ2-2, with D perhaps TRBD1 (6 bases). This CDR3 spans 13 amino acids. Germline CDR1 is SGHKS and CDR2 is YYEKEE (reference sequence). Trimming removed 5 bases from V and 4 bases from J, with 9 bases in between. The CDR3, as DNA: TGTGCCAGCAGGTGGGACACCACCGGGGAGCTGTTTTTT. Its translation: CASRWDTTGELFF.

The chain employs TRBV7-9 and TRBJ2-3; TRBD1 matches at 7 bases. The J segment lost 1 base and the V segment lost 5 bases, leaving 6 bases of the junction unmatched. The CDR3 is made up of 15 amino acids. CDR1 and CDR2 (germline): SEHNR, FQNEAQ (reference sequence). CDR3 bases: TGTGCCAGCAGCCCAACAGGGGATCGCACAGATACGCAGTATTTT. Encoded protein: CASSPTGDRTDTQYF.

The CDR3 DNA reads TGTGCCAGCAGTCCGTCACTCTCTGGAAACACCATATATTTT. This codes for CASSPSLSGNTIYF. The rearrangement links TRBV7-2 to TRBJ1-3, with no clear D. Trimming stripped 6 bases from V and 0 bases from J, with 9 bases between. This CDR3 is 14 amino acids long. The germline CDR1 and CDR2 sequences are SGHTA and FQGNSA. The complete variable domain, with remaining parts taken from reference TRBV7-2 and TRBJ1-3, reads GAGVSQSPSNKVTEKGKDVELRCDPISGHTALYWYRQSLGQGLEFLIYFQGNSAPDKSGLPSDRFSAERTGGSVSTLTIQRTQQEDSAVYLCASSPSLSGNTIYFGEGSWLTVV.

The genes are TRBV25-1 and TRBJ2-1; 14 bases are shared with TRBD2. With V trimmed by 8 bases and J by 3 bases, 3 bases remained unmatched. This CDR3 is built from 15 residues. Germline-derived CDR1 and CDR2 are MGHDK and SYGVNS. The CDR3, as DNA: TGTGCCAGCTCGGGACTAGCGGGAGACTACAATGAGCAGTTCTTC. It is translated as CASSGLAGDYNEQFF.

J is TRBJ2-3 and V is TRBV6-1; D possibly corresponds to TRBD1 (5 bases). Germline V gene lookup returns CDR1 MNHNS and CDR2 SASEGT. V shed 2 bases and J shed 2 bases, with 8 bases lying between them. This CDR3 is built from 14 residues. CDR3 sequence (DNA): TGTGCCAGCAGTGAACAGGGAATCACAGATACGCAGTATTTT. It yields the protein CASSEQGITDTQYF.

This clone rates as medium-sized. The gene calls are TRBV5-6 and TRBJ1-4; a possible D gene is TRBD1 (6 bases). The V and J ends lost 0 bases and 10 bases respectively, with 7 bases between them. Germline-derived CDR1 and CDR2 are SGHDT and YYEEEE. The CDR3 consists of 12 residues. The CDR3 DNA sequence: TGTGCCAGCAGCTTGGGAGGGGGAAAACTGTTTTTT. Translating gives CASSLGGGKLFF.

DNA of the CDR3: TGTGCCAGCAGCTCTACTTACGGGGTAGGAGGGGAGACCCAGTACTTC. It yields the protein CASSSTYGVGGETQYF. The V call is TRBV7-9, the J call TRBJ2-5, with a weak D call TRBD2 (6 bases). The CDR3 is 16 amino acids. Trimming removed 4 bases at V and 5 bases at J, with 20 bases between. CDR1 and CDR2 (germline): SEHNR, FQNEAQ (reference sequence).

The rearrangement links TRBV6-1 to TRBJ2-7; 8 bases map to TRBD2. From germline, CDR1 is MNHNS and CDR2 SASEGT. V was pared by 0 bases and J by 4 bases, with 11 bases of the junction left unmatched. The CDR3 sequence is 17 residues long. The CDR3 coding sequence is TGTGCCAGCAGTGAAGCGCAGTGGGGAACTAGCGGATACGAGCAGTACTTC. Protein: CASSEAQWGTSGYEQYF.

The chain has TRBV4-3 and TRBJ1-6; maybe TRBD1 (5 bases). The CDR3 spans 16 residues. CDR1 and CDR2 (germline): LGHNA, YSLEER. V lost 6 bases and J lost 1, with 13 bases in between. The CDR3 here is CASSEGEGSYNSPLHF. Written as DNA, the CDR3 is TGCGCCAGCAGTGAAGGGGAAGGTTCCTATAATTCACCCCTCCACTTT.

The CDR3 DNA reads as TGCGCCAGCAGCGTTTCGGCGGTTGGAAGCACCGGGGAGCTGTTTTTT. As protein: CASSVSAVGSTGELFF. The chain is built from TRBV5-1 and TRBJ2-2; D not resolved. V lost 4 bases and J 4 bases, leaving 17 bases between the germline ends. CDR3 length: 16 residues. Per germline, CDR1 SGHRS and CDR2 YFSETQ.

This clone showed up just a few times. The junction departs from the called germline gene at one end, perhaps through a read error. The genes are TRBV7-9 and TRBJ1-3, with D tentatively TRBD1 (5 bases). The CDR3 runs to 15 residues. Germline values: CDR1 SEHNR, CDR2 FQNEAQ (reference sequence). The CDR3: CSSSFSGYRGNTIYF. CDR3 sequence (DNA): TGTTCCAGCAGCTTCTCAGGGTATCGTGGAAACACCATATATTTT.

The gene calls are TRBV4-1 and TRBJ1-4; D might be TRBD1 (5 bases). Germline V CDR1 and CDR2: MGHRA, YSYEKL. V was shortened by 2 bases and J by 0 bases, with 16 bases between the two germline ends. The CDR3 runs 18 residues. The CDR3 nucleotides read TGCGCCAGCAGCCAAAAACCTCAGGGATCGACAACTAATGAAAAACTGTTTTTT. Amino acid sequence: CASSQKPQGSTTNEKLFF.

This chain joins TRBV29-1 and TRBJ1-2; tentative D call: TRBD1 (5 bases). Germline CDR1 SQVTM, CDR2 ANQGSEA. The CDR3 is 13 residues long. Trimming shortened V by 7 bases and J by 4 bases, and 16 bases separated the two germline ends. The CDR3 loop is CSGSDSMIYGYTF. For the CDR3, the DNA is TGCAGCGGATCAGACAGTATGATCTATGGCTACACCTTC.

The CDR3: CASRSQGSGTDTQYF. CDR3 DNA: TGTGCCAGCAGATCACAGGGGTCGGGGACAGATACGCAGTATTTT. The chain couples TRBV28 to TRBJ2-3; TRBD1 aligns across 7 bases. There are 15 residues in the CDR3. CDR1 and CDR2 (germline): MDHEN, SYDVKM. J gave up 3 bases and V 6 bases, and 9 bases lay outside the gene matches.

On this clone itself: The junction departs from the called germline gene at one end, perhaps through a read error. The chain uses TRBV4-2 and TRBJ1-6; a possible D gene is TRBD1 (6 bases). The CDR3 sequence is 13 residues long. Germline CDR1 reads LGHNA; CDR2 reads YNFKEQ. The CDR3 is CASSQDYSGHTLF. The DNA of the CDR3 is TGTGCCAGCAGCCAAGATTACTCGGGACACACTCTCTTT.

The genes are TRBV28 and TRBJ2-5, with 9 nucleotides matching TRBD2. The CDR3 spans 16 residues. V lost 1 base to trimming and J lost 0 bases; unmatched junction nucleotides: 3. Per the germline V gene, CDR1 is MDHEN and CDR2 is SYDVKM. In DNA, the CDR3 is TGTGCCAGCAGTTTATTCACTAGCGGGTACCAAGAGACCCAGTACTTC. It translates to CASSLFTSGYQETQYF. Together with reference TRBV28 and TRBJ2-5, the CDR3 gives the full variable domain: DVKVTQSSRYLVKRTGEKVFLECVQDMDHENMFWYRQDPGLGLRLIYFSYDVKMKEKGDIPEGYSVSREKKERFSLILESASTNQTSMYLCASSLFTSGYQETQYFGPGTRLLVL.

The J gene is TRBJ1-2, the V gene TRBV6-1; D is possibly TRBD1 (6 bases). The germline gives CDR1 MNHNS, CDR2 SASEGT. V was clipped by 6 bases and J by 8 bases, with 22 bases between them. CDR3 length: 15 amino acids. The CDR3 spells CASSPDRILLGGYTF. In DNA, the CDR3 is TGTGCCAGCAGCCCGGACAGAATCTTGCTGGGAGGCTACACCTTC.

This chain joins TRBV30 and TRBJ1-2, with D hard to call. V lost 4 bases and J 0 bases, leaving 9 bases between the germline ends. CDR3 length: 13 amino acids. The germline V gene has CDR1 GTSNPN and CDR2 SVGIG (reference sequence). CDR3 nucleotides: TGTGCCTGGACAGTCCAATCTAACTATGGCTACACCTTC. Its protein is CAWTVQSNYGYTF.

V and J are TRBV7-2 and TRBJ1-3; tentative D call: TRBD1 (5 bases). Trimming shortened V by 1 base and J by 1 base, and 8 bases separated the two germline ends. The CDR3 loop spans 15 amino acids. Looked up from germline, CDR1 is SGHTA and CDR2 is FQGNSA. The CDR3: CASSLVQESGNTIYF. The CDR3 nucleotides read TGTGCCAGCAGCTTAGTACAGGAGTCTGGAAACACCATATATTTT.

The chain links TRBV2 to TRBJ1-4; 9 nucleotides match TRBD1. J lost 7 bases, V lost 5 bases, and 5 bases had no gene match. CDR3 length: 14 residues. Germline-derived CDR1 and CDR2 are SNHLY and FYNNEI. CDR3 in DNA: TGTGCCAGCAGTTCCGGGACAGGGCGTGAAAAACTGTTTTTT. Translating it yields CASSSGTGREKLFF.

The chain uses TRBV27 and TRBJ2-4; 12 nucleotides align to TRBD2. The V and J ends lost 4 bases and 9 bases, in that order; junction bases with no gene match: 4. The length of the CDR3 is 14 residues. Germline lookup yields CDR1 MNHEY and CDR2 SMNVEV (reference sequence). CDR3 in amino acids: CASSSLAGGGIQYF. The CDR3 DNA follows: TGTGCCAGCAGTTCTCTAGCGGGGGGGGGCATTCAGTACTTC.

CDR3 sequence (DNA): TGTGCCAGCAGTGCGGAGGGGGGGGCCTGGGATACGCAGTATTTT. Encoded protein: CASSAEGGAWDTQYF. The chain is built from TRBV6-4 and TRBJ2-3, with D perhaps matching TRBD2 (7 bases). In germline, CDR1 is MRHNA, CDR2 SNTAGT. V was cut by 4 bases and J by 6 bases, with 17 bases left in between. The CDR3 loop spans 15 amino acids.

The rearrangement joins TRBV7-9 to TRBJ1-3, with unresolved D. CDR1 is SEHNR and CDR2 is FQNEAQ in the germline V gene (reference sequence). Trimming removed 6 bases at V and 0 bases at J, with 18 bases between. The CDR3 covers 17 residues. The CDR3 loop reads CASSSNRLGSSGNTIYF. The CDR3 DNA reads TGTGCCAGCAGTTCAAATAGGCTGGGGAGCTCTGGAAACACCATATATTTT.